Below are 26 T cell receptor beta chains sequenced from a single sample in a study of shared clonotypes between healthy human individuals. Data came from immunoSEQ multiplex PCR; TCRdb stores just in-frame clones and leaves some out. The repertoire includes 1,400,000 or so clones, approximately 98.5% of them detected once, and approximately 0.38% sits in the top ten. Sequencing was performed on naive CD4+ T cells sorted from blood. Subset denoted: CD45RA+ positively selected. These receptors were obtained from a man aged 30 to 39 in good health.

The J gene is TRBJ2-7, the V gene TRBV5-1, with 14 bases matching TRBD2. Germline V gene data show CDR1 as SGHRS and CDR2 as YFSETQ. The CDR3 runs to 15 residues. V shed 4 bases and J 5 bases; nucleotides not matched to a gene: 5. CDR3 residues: CASSRLAGGQDEQYF. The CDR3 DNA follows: TGCGCCAGCAGCAGACTAGCGGGAGGGCAAGACGAGCAGTACTTC.

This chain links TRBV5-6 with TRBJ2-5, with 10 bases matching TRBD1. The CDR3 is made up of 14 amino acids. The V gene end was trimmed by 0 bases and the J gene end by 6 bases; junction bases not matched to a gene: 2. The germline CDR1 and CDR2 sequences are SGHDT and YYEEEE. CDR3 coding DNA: TGTGCCAGCAGCTTGGGACAGGGGGCAAAGACCCAGTACTTC. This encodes CASSLGQGAKTQYF.

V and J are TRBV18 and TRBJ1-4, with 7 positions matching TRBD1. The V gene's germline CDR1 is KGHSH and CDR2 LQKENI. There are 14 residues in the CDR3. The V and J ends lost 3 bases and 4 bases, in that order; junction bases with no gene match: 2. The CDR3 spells CASSPGTDNEKLFF. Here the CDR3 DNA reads TGTGCCAGCTCACCTGGGACAGATAATGAAAAACTGTTTTTT.

Here the CDR3 reads CASSSANTGELFF. The CDR3 nucleotides are TGTGCCAGCAGTTCAGCGAACACCGGGGAGCTGTTTTTT. The chain recombines TRBV28 with TRBJ2-2, with D unclear. The CDR3 loop spans 13 amino acids. Trimming shortened V by 4 bases and J by 0 bases, and 3 bases separated the two germline ends. Germline CDR1 reads MDHEN; CDR2 reads SYDVKM.

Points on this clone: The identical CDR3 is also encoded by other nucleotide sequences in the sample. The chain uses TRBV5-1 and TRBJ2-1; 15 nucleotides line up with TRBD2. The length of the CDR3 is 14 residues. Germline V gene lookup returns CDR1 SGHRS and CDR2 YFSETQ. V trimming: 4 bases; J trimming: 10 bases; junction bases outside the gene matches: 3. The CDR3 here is CASSPGTSGGEQFF. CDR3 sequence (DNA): TGCGCCAGCAGCCCCGGGACTAGCGGGGGGGAGCAGTTCTTC.

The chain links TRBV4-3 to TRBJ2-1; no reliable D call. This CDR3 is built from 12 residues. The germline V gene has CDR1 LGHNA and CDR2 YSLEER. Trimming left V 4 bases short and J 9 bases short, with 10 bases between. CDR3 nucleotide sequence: TGCGCCAGCAGCCTTCCAGGCGGTGAGCAGTTCTTC. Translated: CASSLPGGEQFF.

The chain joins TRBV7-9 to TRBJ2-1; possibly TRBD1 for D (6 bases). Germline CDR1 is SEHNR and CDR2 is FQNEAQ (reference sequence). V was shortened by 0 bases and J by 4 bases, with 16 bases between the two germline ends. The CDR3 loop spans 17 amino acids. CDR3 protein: CASSLAEWDTIYNEQFF. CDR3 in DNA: TGTGCCAGCAGCTTAGCGGAGTGGGACACTATTTACAATGAGCAGTTCTTC.

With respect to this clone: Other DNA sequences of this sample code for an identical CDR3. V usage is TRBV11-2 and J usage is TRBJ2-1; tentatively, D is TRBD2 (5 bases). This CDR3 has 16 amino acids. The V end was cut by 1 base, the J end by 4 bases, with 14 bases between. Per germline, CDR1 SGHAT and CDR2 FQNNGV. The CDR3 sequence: CASSLVGSSNYNEQFF. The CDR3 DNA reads TGTGCCAGCAGCTTAGTTGGGAGTAGCAATTACAATGAGCAGTTCTTC.

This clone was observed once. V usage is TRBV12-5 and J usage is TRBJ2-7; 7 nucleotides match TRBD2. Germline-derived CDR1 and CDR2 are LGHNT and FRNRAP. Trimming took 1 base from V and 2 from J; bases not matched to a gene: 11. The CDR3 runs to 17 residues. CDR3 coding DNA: TGTGCTAGTGGTTTGGGCACCGGGAGGAAGACCCCCTACGAGCAGTACTTC. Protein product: CASGLGTGRKTPYEQYF.

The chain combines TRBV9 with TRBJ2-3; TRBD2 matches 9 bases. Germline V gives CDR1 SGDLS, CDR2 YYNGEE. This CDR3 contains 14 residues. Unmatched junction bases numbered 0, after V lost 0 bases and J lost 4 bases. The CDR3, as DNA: TGTGCCAGCAGCGTAGAGCGGGAGGCAGATACGCAGTATTTT. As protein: CASSVEREADTQYF. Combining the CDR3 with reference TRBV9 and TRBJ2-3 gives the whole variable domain DSGVTQTPKHLITATGQRVTLRCSPRSGDLSVYWYQQSLDQGLQFLIQYYNGEERAKGNILERFSAQQFPDLHSELNLSSLELGDSALYFCASSVEREADTQYFGPGTRLTVL.

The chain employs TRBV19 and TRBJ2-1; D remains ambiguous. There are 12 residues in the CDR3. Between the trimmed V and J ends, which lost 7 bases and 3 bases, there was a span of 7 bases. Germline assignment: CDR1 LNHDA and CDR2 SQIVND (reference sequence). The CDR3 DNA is TGTGCCAGTACACAAAACTACAATGAGCAGTTCTTC. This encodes CASTQNYNEQFF.

The CDR3 loop reads CASSSPGSGILGEQYF. DNA of the CDR3: TGTGCCAGCAGCTCCCCGGGGAGCGGGATATTGGGTGAGCAGTACTTC. The chain is built from TRBV5-5 and TRBJ2-7; 7 bases align to TRBD2. The junction had 16 bases not matched to a gene; V was cut back by 3 bases and J by 7 bases. The CDR3 is made up of 16 amino acids. CDR1 and CDR2 (germline): SGHKS, YYEKEE (reference sequence).

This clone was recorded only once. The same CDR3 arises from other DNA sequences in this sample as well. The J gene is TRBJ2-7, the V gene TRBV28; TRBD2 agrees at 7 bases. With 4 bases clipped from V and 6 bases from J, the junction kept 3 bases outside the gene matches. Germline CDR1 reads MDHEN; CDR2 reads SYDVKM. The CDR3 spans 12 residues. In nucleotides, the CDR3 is TGTGCCAGCAGTTCGAGCGGGGTCGAGCAGTACTTC. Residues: CASSSSGVEQYF.

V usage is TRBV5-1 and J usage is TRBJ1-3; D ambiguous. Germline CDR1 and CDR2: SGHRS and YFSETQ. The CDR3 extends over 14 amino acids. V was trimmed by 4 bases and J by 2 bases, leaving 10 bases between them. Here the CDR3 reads CASSPQSPGNTIYF. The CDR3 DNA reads TGCGCCAGCAGCCCGCAGAGTCCTGGAAACACCATATATTTT.

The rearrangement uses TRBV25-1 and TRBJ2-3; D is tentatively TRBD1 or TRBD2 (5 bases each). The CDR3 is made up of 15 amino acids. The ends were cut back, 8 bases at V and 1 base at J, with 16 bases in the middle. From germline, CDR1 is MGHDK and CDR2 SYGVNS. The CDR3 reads CASGGGGSRTDTQYF. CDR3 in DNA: TGTGCCAGCGGGGGTGGTGGGTCCCGCACAGATACGCAGTATTTT.

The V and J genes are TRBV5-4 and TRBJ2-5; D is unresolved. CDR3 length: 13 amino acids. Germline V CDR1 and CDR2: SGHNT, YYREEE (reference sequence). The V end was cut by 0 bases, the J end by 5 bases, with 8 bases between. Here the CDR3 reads CASSLGVVETQYF. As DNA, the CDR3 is TGTGCCAGCAGCTTGGGTGTCGTGGAGACCCAGTACTTC. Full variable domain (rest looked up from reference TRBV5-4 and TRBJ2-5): ETGVTQSPTHLIKTRGQQVTLRCSSQSGHNTVSWYQQALGQGPQFIFQYYREEENGRGNFPPRFSGLQFPNYSSELNVNALELDDSALYLCASSLGVVETQYFGPGTRLLVL.

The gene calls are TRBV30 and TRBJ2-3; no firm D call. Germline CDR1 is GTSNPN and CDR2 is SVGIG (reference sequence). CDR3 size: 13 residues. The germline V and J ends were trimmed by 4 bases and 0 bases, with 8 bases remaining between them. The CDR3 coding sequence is TGTGCCTGGACCTACTCTAGCACAGATACGCAGTATTTT. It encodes CAWTYSSTDTQYF.

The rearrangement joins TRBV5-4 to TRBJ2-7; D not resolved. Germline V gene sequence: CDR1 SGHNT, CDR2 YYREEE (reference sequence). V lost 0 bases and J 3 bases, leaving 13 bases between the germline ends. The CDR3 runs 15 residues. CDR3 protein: CASSLGRALVYEQYF. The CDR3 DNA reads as TGTGCCAGCAGCTTGGGACGGGCTTTAGTCTACGAGCAGTACTTC.

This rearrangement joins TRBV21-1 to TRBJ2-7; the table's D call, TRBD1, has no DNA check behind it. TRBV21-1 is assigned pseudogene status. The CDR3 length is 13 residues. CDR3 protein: CASSRTDPNEQYF. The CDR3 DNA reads TGTGCCAGCAGCCGGACAGATCCCAACGAGCAGTACTTC.

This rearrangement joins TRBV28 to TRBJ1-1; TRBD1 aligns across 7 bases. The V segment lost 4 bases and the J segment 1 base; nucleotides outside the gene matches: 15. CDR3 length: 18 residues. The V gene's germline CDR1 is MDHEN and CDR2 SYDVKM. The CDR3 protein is CASSYPRDRGRWNTEAFF. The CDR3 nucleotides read TGTGCCAGCAGTTACCCCCGGGACAGAGGACGGTGGAACACTGAAGCTTTCTTT.

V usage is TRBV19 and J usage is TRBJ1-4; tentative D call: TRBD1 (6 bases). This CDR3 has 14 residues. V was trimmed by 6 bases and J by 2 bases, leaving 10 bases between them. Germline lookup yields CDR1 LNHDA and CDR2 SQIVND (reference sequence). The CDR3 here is CASRDGGTNEKLFF. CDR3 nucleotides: TGTGCCAGTAGGGATGGGGGCACTAATGAAAAACTGTTTTTT.

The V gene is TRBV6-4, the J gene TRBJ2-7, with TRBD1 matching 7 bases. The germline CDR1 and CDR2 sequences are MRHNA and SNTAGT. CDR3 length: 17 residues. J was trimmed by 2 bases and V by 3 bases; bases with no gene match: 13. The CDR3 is CASSEPLQGQRTYEQYF. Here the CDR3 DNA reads TGTGCCAGCAGTGAACCTCTGCAGGGACAGCGGACCTACGAGCAGTACTTC.

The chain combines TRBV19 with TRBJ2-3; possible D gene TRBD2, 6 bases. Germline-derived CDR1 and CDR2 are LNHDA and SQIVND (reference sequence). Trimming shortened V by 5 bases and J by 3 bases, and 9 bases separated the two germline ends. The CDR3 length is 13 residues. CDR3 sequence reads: CASSGGFTDTQYF. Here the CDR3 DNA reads TGTGCCAGTAGTGGGGGGTTTACAGATACGCAGTATTTT. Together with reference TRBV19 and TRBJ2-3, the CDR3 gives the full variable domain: DGGITQSPKYLFRKEGQNVTLSCEQNLNHDAMYWYRQDPGQGLRLIYYSQIVNDFQKGDIAEGYSVSREKKESFPLTVTSAQKNPTAFYLCASSGGFTDTQYFGPGTRLTVL.

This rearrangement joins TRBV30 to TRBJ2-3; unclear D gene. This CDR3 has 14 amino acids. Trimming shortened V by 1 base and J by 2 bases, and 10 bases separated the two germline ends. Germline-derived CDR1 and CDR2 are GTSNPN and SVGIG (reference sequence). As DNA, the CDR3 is TGTGCCTGGAGTGAGGGCCCTCTCACAGATACGCAGTATTTT. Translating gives CAWSEGPLTDTQYF.

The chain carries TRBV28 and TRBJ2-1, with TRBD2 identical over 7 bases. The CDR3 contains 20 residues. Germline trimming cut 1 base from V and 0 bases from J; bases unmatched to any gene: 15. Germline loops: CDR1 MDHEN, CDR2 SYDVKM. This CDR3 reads CASSLFWPDSSGSSYNEQFF. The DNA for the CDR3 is TGTGCCAGCAGTTTATTTTGGCCCGACTCTAGCGGTAGCTCCTACAATGAGCAGTTCTTC.

CDR3 DNA: TGCAGCGTTGGGACAGCCGGAAACACCATATATTTT. It codes for CSVGTAGNTIYF. V usage is TRBV29-1 and J usage is TRBJ1-3, with a possible D match to TRBD1 (6 bases). This CDR3 comprises 12 residues. V lost 4 bases and J lost 4, with 8 bases in between. Germline CDR1 is SQVTM and CDR2 is ANQGSEA. Looking up the rest from reference TRBV29-1 and TRBJ1-3 gives the full variable domain: SAVISQKPSRDICQRGTSLTIQCQVDSQVTMMFWYRQQPGQSLTLIATANQGSEATYESGFVIDKFPISRPNLTFSTLTVSNMSPEDSSIYLCSVGTAGNTIYFGEGSWLTVV.